This TCR beta chain was obtained from a study of T cells in Graves' hyperthyroidism and ophthalmopathy. Findings of the study overall: Before onset, by a median of around 6.1 months, the model predicted ophthalmopathy.

The CDR3 runs 15 residues. The ends were cut back, 6 bases at V and 0 bases at J, with 17 bases in the middle. Germline V gives CDR1 DFQATT, CDR2 SNEGSKA (reference sequence). RNA transcripts yielded amplified TCR beta CDR3 regions. First-round RT-PCR with HTBI primers amplified the TCR CDR3 region. Each CDR3 protein is one row after TCRdb ran MiXCR on the multiplex PCR reads. Among hundreds of thousands of distinct CDR3 sequences listed, roughly a third were seen once. This clonotype appeared many times. The antigen remains undetermined. Source material: blood. The rearrangement links TRBV20-1 to TRBJ1-1; maybe TRBD1 (5 bases). The TCR was taken from a woman aged 40 to 50 with Graves' hyperthyroidism. DNA of the CDR3: TGCAGTGCCACGCCGGCAGGGCGACTGAACACTGAAGCTTTCTTT. Amino acids: CSATPAGRLNTEAFF.